This T cell receptor beta chain was observed in a study of cytomegalovirus exposure and HLA in healthy donors. The V and J ends lost 6 bases and 7 bases respectively, with 16 bases between them. This CDR3 is 13 amino acids long. From germline, CDR1 is LNHDA and CDR2 SQIVND (reference sequence). As concerns this clone: Its antigen is still unknown.

Study-level findings and limits: One later analysis reportedly identified an Asian-associated ancestry cluster that showed fewer N-insertions than the approximately 710-donor mean.

The PCR contained 60 Vbeta and 13 Jbeta primers. TCRdb keeps only in-frame clones here, not all; method: immunoSEQ multiplex PCR. The table shows roughly 170,000 clones, with 84% occurring only once. Sequencing was performed on PBMCs. The chain carries TRBV19 and TRBJ2-7; tentatively, D is TRBD1 (6 bases). The receptor was derived from a man aged 25 to 40 in good health and CMV-seronegative. In DNA form, the CDR3 reads TGTGCCAGTAGCACGACCTCAGGGGATGAGCAGTACTTC. Translating it yields CASSTTSGDEQYF.